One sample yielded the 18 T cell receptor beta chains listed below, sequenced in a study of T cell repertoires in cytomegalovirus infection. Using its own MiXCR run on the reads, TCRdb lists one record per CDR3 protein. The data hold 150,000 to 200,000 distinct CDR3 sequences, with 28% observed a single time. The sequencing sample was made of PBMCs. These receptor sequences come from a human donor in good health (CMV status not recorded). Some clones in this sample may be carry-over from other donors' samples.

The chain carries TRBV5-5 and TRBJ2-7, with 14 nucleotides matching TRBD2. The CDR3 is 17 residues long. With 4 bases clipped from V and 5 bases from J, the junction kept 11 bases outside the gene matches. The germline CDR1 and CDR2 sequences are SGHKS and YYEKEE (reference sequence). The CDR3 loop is CASSKIPRTSGGNEQYF. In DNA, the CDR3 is TGTGCCAGCAGCAAGATCCCCCGGACTAGCGGGGGGAACGAGCAGTACTTC.

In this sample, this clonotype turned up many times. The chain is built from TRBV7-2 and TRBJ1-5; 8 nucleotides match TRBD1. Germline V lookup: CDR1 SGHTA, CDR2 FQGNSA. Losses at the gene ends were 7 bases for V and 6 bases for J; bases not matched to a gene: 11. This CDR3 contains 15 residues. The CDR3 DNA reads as TGTGCCAGCACTTGGGGACAGGTGGCGGGTCAGCCCCAGCATTTT. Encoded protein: CASTWGQVAGQPQHF.

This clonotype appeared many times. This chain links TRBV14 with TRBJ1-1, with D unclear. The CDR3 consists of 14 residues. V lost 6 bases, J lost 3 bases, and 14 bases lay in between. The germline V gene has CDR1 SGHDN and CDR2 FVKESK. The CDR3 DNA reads TGTGCCAGCAGTTCCAACACGAGGTACACTGAAGCTTTCTTT. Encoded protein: CASSSNTRYTEAFF.

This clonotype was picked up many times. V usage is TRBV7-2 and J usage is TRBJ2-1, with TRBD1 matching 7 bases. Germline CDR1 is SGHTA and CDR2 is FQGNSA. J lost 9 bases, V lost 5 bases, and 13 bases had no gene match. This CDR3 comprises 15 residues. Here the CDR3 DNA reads TGTGCCAGCAGCCGGGGACAGTCAGCCCTACGTGAGCAGTTCTTC. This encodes CASSRGQSALREQFF.

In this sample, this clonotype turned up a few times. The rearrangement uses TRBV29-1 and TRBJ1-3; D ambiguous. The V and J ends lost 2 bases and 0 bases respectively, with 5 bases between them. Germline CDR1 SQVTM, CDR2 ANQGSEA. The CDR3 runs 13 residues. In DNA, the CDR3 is TGCAGCGTTGAACGGGGCTCTGGAAACACCATATATTTT. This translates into CSVERGSGNTIYF.

The CDR3 sequence: CASSQRPEEAFF. The CDR3 bases are TGTGCCAGCAGCCAAAGACCCGAGGAAGCTTTCTTT. This chain joins TRBV14 and TRBJ1-1; no definite D call. Germline CDR1 and CDR2: SGHDN and FVKESK. V lost 2 bases and J 8 bases, leaving 9 bases between the germline ends. CDR3 length: 12 residues.

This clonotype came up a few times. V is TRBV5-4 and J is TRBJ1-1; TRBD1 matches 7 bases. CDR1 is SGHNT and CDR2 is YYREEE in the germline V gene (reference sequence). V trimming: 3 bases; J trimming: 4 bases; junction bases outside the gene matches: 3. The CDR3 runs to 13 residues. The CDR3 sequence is CASSSGTATEAFF. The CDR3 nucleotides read TGTGCCAGCAGCTCCGGGACAGCCACTGAAGCTTTCTTT. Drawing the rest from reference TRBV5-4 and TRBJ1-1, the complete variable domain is ETGVTQSPTHLIKTRGQQVTLRCSSQSGHNTVSWYQQALGQGPQFIFQYYREEENGRGNFPPRFSGLQFPNYSSELNVNALELDDSALYLCASSSGTATEAFFGQGTRLTVV.

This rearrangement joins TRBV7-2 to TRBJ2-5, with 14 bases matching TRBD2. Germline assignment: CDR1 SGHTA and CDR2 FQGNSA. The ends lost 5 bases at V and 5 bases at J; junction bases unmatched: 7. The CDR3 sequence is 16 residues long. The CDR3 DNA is TGTGCCAGCAGCACCCGGACTAGCGGGGGGACGGAGACCCAGTACTTC. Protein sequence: CASSTRTSGGTETQYF.

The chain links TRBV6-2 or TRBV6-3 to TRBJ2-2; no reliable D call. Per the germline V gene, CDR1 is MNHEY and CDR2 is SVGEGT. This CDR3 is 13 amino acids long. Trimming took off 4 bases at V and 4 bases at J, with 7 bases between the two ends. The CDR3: CASSSWTTGELFF. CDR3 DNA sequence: TGTGCCAGCAGTTCTTGGACCACCGGGGAGCTGTTTTTT.

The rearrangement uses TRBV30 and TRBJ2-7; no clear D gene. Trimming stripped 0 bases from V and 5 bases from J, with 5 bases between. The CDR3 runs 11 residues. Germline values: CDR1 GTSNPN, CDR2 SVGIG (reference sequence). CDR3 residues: CAWSVKDEQYF. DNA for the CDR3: TGTGCCTGGAGTGTTAAGGACGAGCAGTACTTC.

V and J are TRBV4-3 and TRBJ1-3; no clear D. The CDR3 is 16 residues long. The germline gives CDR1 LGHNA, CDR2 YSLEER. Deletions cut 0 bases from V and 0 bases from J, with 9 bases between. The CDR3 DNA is TGCGCCAGCAGCCAAGACCTCCTCGACTCTGGAAACACCATATATTTT. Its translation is CASSQDLLDSGNTIYF.

The CDR3 loop reads CASRSQGTGGLGAKNIQYF. CDR3 DNA: TGTGCCAGCAGGTCCCAGGGTACAGGGGGCTTGGGCGCCAAAAACATTCAGTACTTC. The chain couples TRBV5-5 to TRBJ2-4; 9 positions agree with TRBD1. V gave up 5 bases and J gave up 1 base; unmatched junction bases: 16. The CDR3 runs 19 residues. Germline CDR1 and CDR2: SGHKS and YYEKEE (reference sequence).

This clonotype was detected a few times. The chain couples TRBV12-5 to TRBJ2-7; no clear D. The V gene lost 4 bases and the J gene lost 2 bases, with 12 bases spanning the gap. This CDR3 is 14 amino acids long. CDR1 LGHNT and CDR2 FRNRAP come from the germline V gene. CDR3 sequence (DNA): TGTGCTAGTGGTTCCGAACATCTGACCTACGAGCAGTACTTC. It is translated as CASGSEHLTYEQYF. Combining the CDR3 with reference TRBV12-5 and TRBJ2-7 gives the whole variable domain DARVTQTPRHKVTEMGQEVTMRCQPILGHNTVFWYRQTMMQGLELLAYFRNRAPLDDSGMPKDRFSAEMPDATLATLKIQPSEPRDSAVYFCASGSEHLTYEQYFGPGTRLTVT.

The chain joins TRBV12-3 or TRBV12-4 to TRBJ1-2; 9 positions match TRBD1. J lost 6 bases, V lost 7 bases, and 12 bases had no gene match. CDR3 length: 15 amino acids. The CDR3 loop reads CASTIDRGGSNGYTF. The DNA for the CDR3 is TGTGCCAGCACGATAGACAGGGGGGGTTCCAATGGCTACACCTTC.

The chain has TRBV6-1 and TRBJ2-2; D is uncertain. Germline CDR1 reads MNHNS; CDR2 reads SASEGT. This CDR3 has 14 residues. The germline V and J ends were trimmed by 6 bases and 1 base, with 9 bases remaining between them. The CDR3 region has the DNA TGTGCCAGCAGGCAGGATGGGAACACCGGGGAGCTGTTTTTT. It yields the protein CASRQDGNTGELFF.

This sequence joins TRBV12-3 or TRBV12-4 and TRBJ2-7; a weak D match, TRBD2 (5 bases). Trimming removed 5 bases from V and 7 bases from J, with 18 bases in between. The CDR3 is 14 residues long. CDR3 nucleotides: TGTGCCAGCAGTCAAACCGGGTCCTCGGGAGAGCAGTACTTC. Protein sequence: CASSQTGSSGEQYF.

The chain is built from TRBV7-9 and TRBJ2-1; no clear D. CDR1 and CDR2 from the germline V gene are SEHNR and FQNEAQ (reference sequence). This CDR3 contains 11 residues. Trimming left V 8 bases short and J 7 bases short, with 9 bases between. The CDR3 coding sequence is TGTGCCAGCTATAGAACTAATGAGCAGTTCTTC. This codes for CASYRTNEQFF.

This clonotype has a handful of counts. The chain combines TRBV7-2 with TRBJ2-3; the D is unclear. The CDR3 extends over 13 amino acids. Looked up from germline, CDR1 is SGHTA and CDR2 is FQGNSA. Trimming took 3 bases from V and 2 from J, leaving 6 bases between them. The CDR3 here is CASSLDVTDTQYF. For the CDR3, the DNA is TGTGCCAGCAGCTTGGACGTCACAGATACGCAGTATTTT. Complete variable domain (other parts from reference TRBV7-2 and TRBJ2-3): GAGVSQSPSNKVTEKGKDVELRCDPISGHTALYWYRQSLGQGLEFLIYFQGNSAPDKSGLPSDRFSAERTGGSVSTLTIQRTQQEDSAVYLCASSLDVTDTQYFGPGTRLTVL.